The present entry profiles one T cell receptor (beta chain) with its context. Germline loops: CDR1 SEHNR, CDR2 FQNEAQ (reference sequence). This CDR3 spans 11 amino acids. Trimming removed 4 bases at V and 2 bases at J, with 3 bases between. Profiled with immunoSEQ multiplex PCR; TCRdb holds only in-frame clones, not every one. This sample carries approximately 74,000 clones, about 85% of them seen once, and the ten largest clones take 0.5% to 0.6%. These data are taken from a study of OX40 agonist ivuxolimab in advanced cancers. Overall study context: Patients received the agonistic anti-OX40 (CD134) antibody ivuxolimab.

The TCR originated in an adult with an advanced solid tumor such as melanoma, head and neck, liver or kidney cancer. This specimen consisted of CD4+ or CD8+ T cells sorted from blood, obtained in a trial of the OX40 agonist ivuxolimab. This chain links TRBV7-9 with TRBJ2-7; D gene ambiguous. Here the CDR3 reads CASSSAYEQYF. The CDR3 bases are TGTGCCAGCAGCTCAGCCTACGAGCAGTACTTC.